This T cell receptor (beta chain) was sequenced during a study of early T cells in non-severe SARS-CoV-2 infection. Each CDR3 protein gets one entry after TCRdb re-called the 5' RACE reads with MiXCR. The repertoire holds about 110,000 distinct CDR3 sequences, around 12% seen once, with approximately 3.5% in the top ten. This clonotype was counted at least ten times. CDR3 length: 15 amino acids. V was clipped by 7 bases and J by 3 bases; unmatched bases: 5. The germline V gene encodes CDR1 MNHNS and CDR2 SASEGT. The V call is TRBV6-1, the J call TRBJ2-1, with 11 bases that match TRBD2. The TCR sequence derives from an adult who was a healthcare worker with PCR-confirmed SARS-CoV-2 infection or an uninfected control (not recorded which). The source material was whole blood, sampled at baseline. CDR3 region: CASILTSGGYNEQFF. In DNA, the CDR3 is TGTGCCAGCATACTCACTAGCGGGGGCTACAATGAGCAGTTCTTC.